This entry lists 17 T cell receptor beta chains sequenced from one sample in a study of T cell clones after liver transplantation. Generated by immunoSEQ multiplex PCR, the TCRdb table keeps only in-frame clones and is missing some. The sample holds tens of thousands of clones, 85% to 90% seen once. The sample consisted of CD8+ T cells from blood, taken 12 months after liver transplant. The receptors were sampled from a human patient who received a liver transplant. Some T cells may arise from the graft donor.

By share, this clone counts as medium-sized. V usage is TRBV6-1 and J usage is TRBJ2-1; no reliable D call. The CDR3 runs 13 residues. Germline assignment: CDR1 MNHNS and CDR2 SASEGT. V was trimmed by 5 bases and J by 5 bases, leaving 10 bases between them. The CDR3, as DNA: TGTGCCAGCAGTTTGTGGCCTAACAATGAGCAGTTCTTC. Protein: CASSLWPNNEQFF.

The V call is TRBV7-9, the J call TRBJ1-5; no definite D call. Germline V gene data show CDR1 as SEHNR and CDR2 as FQNEAQ (reference sequence). V lost 3 bases and J 8 bases, leaving 14 bases between the germline ends. The CDR3 length is 14 residues. CDR3 sequence reads: CASSLDRASEPQHF. The CDR3 nucleotides are TGTGCCAGCAGCTTGGATCGGGCCTCGGAGCCCCAGCATTTT.

V usage is TRBV7-6 and J usage is TRBJ2-3, with a weak D call TRBD1 (6 bases). Germline V lookup: CDR1 SGHVS, CDR2 FNYEAQ. V was pared by 4 bases and J by 4 bases, with 24 bases between. The CDR3 has 18 residues. CDR3 in DNA: TGTGCCAGCAGCTCAGATAACGGTGCAGGGGCTCTCTCAGATACGCAGTATTTT. Translated, it gives CASSSDNGAGALSDTQYF. Looking up the rest from reference TRBV7-6 and TRBJ2-3 gives the full variable domain: GAGVSQSPRYKVTKRGQDVALRCDPISGHVSLYWYRQALGQGPEFLTYFNYEAQQDKSGLPNDRFSAERPEGSISTLTIQRTEQRDSAMYRCASSSDNGAGALSDTQYFGPGTRLTVL.

This clone was seen just once. The genes are TRBV2 and TRBJ2-2; 10 nucleotides match TRBD2. CDR1 is SNHLY, CDR2 FYNNEI, per germline. The CDR3 spans 18 residues. After removal of 4 bases from V and 1 base from J, the junction contained 9 bases not matched to a gene. The DNA for the CDR3 is TGTGCCAGCAGTGTCCCCTCGGCTAGCGGGAGGAACACCGGGGAGCTGTTTTTT. Protein sequence: CASSVPSASGRNTGELFF.

The chain has TRBV29-1 and TRBJ1-1, with D hard to call. The V and J ends lost 4 bases and 7 bases respectively, with 7 bases between them. There are 10 residues in the CDR3. Germline V lookup: CDR1 SQVTM, CDR2 ANQGSEA. DNA of the CDR3: TGCAGCGTTGCGGCAGTTGAAGCTTTCTTT. Encoded protein: CSVAAVEAFF.

In this sample, this clone turned up once. This chain links TRBV28 with TRBJ2-3; the D gene is possibly TRBD1 (6 bases). The CDR3 length is 15 residues. Germline-derived CDR1 and CDR2 are MDHEN and SYDVKM. Trimming stripped 8 bases from V and 2 bases from J, with 17 bases between. In DNA, the CDR3 is TGTGCCAGCGCCCTCGTGGACAGATACACAGATACGCAGTATTTT. Protein: CASALVDRYTDTQYF.

V usage is TRBV29-1 and J usage is TRBJ2-7; D is uncertain. The ends were cut back, 8 bases at V and 1 base at J, with 12 bases in the middle. Germline loops: CDR1 SQVTM, CDR2 ANQGSEA. This CDR3 has 12 residues. CDR3 sequence reads: CSFRPNSYEQYF. Here the CDR3 DNA reads TGCAGCTTTCGACCGAATTCCTACGAGCAGTACTTC.

The chain has TRBV29-1 and TRBJ1-1; the D gene is possibly TRBD1 (5 bases). This CDR3 spans 12 amino acids. The ends were cut back, 3 bases at V and 3 bases at J, with 8 bases in the middle. Germline CDR1 reads SQVTM; CDR2 reads ANQGSEA. DNA for the CDR3: TGCAGCGTTGAGGGGGATCACACTGAAGCTTTCTTT. The encoded protein is CSVEGDHTEAFF.

The gene calls are TRBV18 and TRBJ2-5; D might be TRBD1 or TRBD2, each matching 5 bases. The CDR3 contains 12 residues. The V gene's germline CDR1 is KGHSH and CDR2 LQKENI. V was trimmed by 6 bases and J by 5 bases, leaving 10 bases between them. The CDR3 DNA reads as TGTGCCAGCTCGCACGGGGACGAGACCCAGTACTTC. Amino acids: CASSHGDETQYF.

This chain connects TRBV19 to TRBJ2-1; 13 positions agree with TRBD2. Trimming at V came to 6 bases and at J to 7 bases, leaving 12 bases not matched to a gene. This CDR3 has 17 amino acids. CDR1 and CDR2 from the germline V gene are LNHDA and SQIVND (reference sequence). CDR3 loop: CASRMGLAGPSGNEQFF. The CDR3 coding sequence is TGTGCCAGTAGGATGGGACTAGCGGGACCTTCGGGGAATGAGCAGTTCTTC.

This sequence joins TRBV13 and TRBJ2-7, with D tentatively TRBD2 (6 bases). The germline V gene has CDR1 PRHDT and CDR2 FYEKMQ (reference sequence). The CDR3 has 13 residues. Trimming pared 4 bases from V and 3 bases from J, leaving 10 bases between. CDR3 residues: CASSSGLYYEQYF. Written as DNA, the CDR3 is TGTGCCAGCAGCTCGGGACTCTACTACGAGCAGTACTTC.

The chain combines TRBV28 with TRBJ2-1; 10 bases align to TRBD2. This CDR3 is built from 18 residues. Germline CDR1 MDHEN, CDR2 SYDVKM. J was trimmed by 4 bases and V by 2 bases; bases with no gene match: 11. Written as DNA, the CDR3 is TGTGCCAGCAGTTTAGGGCTAGCGGGAGTTGAGCCTTACAATGAGCAGTTCTTC. Its translation: CASSLGLAGVEPYNEQFF.

This sequence joins TRBV29-1 and TRBJ2-1; 8 positions agree with TRBD2. The CDR3 is made up of 13 amino acids. J was trimmed by 6 bases and V by 5 bases; bases with no gene match: 6. The V gene's germline CDR1 is SQVTM and CDR2 ANQGSEA. The DNA for the CDR3 is TGCAGCGTTTTAGGGCTAGCGGGCAATGAGCAGTTCTTC. It translates to CSVLGLAGNEQFF.

The chain combines TRBV2 with TRBJ2-1, with D possibly called TRBD1 or TRBD2 (5 bases each). This CDR3 is 14 amino acids long. Looked up from germline, CDR1 is SNHLY and CDR2 is FYNNEI. Trimming cost V 6 bases and J 8 bases, with 17 bases left between them. The CDR3 DNA follows: TGTGCCAGCAGGGATCATAACGAGGGGTATGAGCAGTTCTTC. Its protein is CASRDHNEGYEQFF.

The V gene is TRBV5-1, the J gene TRBJ2-6; the match to TRBD1 covers 8 bases. The V gene end was trimmed by 4 bases and the J gene end by 3 bases; junction bases not matched to a gene: 9. Germline V gene data show CDR1 as SGHRS and CDR2 as YFSETQ. The CDR3 sequence is 17 residues long. The CDR3 sequence is CASSPDRGGVGANVLTF. The CDR3, as DNA: TGCGCCAGCAGCCCCGACAGGGGAGGAGTTGGGGCCAACGTCCTGACTTTC.

This clone was seen a handful of times. This chain uses TRBV7-3 with TRBJ1-1, with D tentatively TRBD1 (5 bases). Trimming pared 4 bases from V and 8 bases from J, leaving 14 bases between. From germline, CDR1 is SGHTA and CDR2 FQGTGA. This CDR3 is 13 amino acids long. The CDR3 sequence is CASSSGPKAEAFF. In nucleotides, the CDR3 is TGTGCCAGCAGCTCGGGACCGAAAGCCGAAGCTTTCTTT.

CDR3 loop: CASSKAGGGTGELFF. For the CDR3, the DNA is TGTGCCAGCAGCAAGGCGGGAGGGGGAACCGGGGAGCTGTTTTTT. This chain links TRBV21-1 with TRBJ2-2; TRBD2 was called by the table and not checked on the DNA. TRBV21-1 has pseudogene status. The CDR3 is made up of 15 amino acids.